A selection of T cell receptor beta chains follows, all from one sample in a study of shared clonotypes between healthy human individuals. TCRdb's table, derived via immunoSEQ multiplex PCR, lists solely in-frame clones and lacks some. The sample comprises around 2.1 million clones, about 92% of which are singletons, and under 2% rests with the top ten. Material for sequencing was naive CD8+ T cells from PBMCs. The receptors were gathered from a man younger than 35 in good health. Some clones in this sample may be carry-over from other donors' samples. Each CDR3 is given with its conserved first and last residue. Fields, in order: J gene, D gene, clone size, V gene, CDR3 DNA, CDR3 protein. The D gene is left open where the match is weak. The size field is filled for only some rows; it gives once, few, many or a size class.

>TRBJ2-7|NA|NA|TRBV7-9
TGTGCCAGCGAACCCGGGACTGCACCCTACGAGCAGTACTTC
CASEPGTAPYEQYF
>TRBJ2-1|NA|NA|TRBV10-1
TGCGCCAGCAGTGAGTCTCAGTCTCTCCGGTCCTACAATGAGCAGTTCTTC
CASSESQSLRSYNEQFF
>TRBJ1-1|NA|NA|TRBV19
TGTGCCAGTAGTATAGGCCCGACCACTGAAGCTTTCTTT
CASSIGPTTEAFF
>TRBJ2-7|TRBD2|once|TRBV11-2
TGTGCCAGCAGCGAAGGTGGACTAGCGGTCTACGAGCAGTACTTC
CASSEGGLAVYEQYF
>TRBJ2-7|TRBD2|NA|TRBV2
TGTGCCAGCGGTGAGAGAAGGACTAGCGGCCCCTACGAGCAGTACTTC
CASGERRTSGPYEQYF
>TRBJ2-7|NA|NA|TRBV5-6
TGTGCCAGCAGCTGGAGGTCCGGGGACTCCTACGAGCAGTACTTC
CASSWRSGDSYEQYF
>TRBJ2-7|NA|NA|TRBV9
TGTGCCAGCAGTATCCAGGGTTTCGACGAGCAGTACTTC
CASSIQGFDEQYF
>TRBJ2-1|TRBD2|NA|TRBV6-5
TGTGCCAGCAGTTTACTAGCGGGAGCGATCAATGAGCAGTTCTTC
CASSLLAGAINEQFF
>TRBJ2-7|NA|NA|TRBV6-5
TGTGCCAGCCGGGCTAGTTACGAGCAGTACTTC
CASRASYEQYF
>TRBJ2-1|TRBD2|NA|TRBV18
TGTGCCAGCTCGGGGACTAGCGGGATAAGGTACTACGATGAGCAGTTCTTC
CASSGTSGIRYYDEQFF
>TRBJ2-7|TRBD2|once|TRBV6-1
TGTGCCAGCAGTGCCTTTAACGGGGGGTTCTACGAGCAGTACTTC
CASSAFNGGFYEQYF
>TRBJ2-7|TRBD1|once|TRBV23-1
TGCGCCAGCAGTCGAACGCCCCGGGACAGGGGAATTTTC
CASSRTPRDRGIF
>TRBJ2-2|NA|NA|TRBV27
TGTGCCAGCAGTTTAAGAGGGACCGGGGAGCTGTTTTTT
CASSLRGTGELFF
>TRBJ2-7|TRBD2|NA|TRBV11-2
TGTGCCAGCAGCGGCCTAGGCGGGAGTCTCAACGAGCAGTACTTC
CASSGLGGSLNEQYF
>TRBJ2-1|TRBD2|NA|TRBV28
TGTGCCACCCAATGGGTCCTTGGGACTAGCGACCTCTACAATGAGCAGTTCTTC
CATQWVLGTSDLYNEQFF
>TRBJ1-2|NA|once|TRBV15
TGTGCCACCAGCAGAGAATGGGGGGACTCCTTAATCTATGGCTACACCTTC
CATSREWGDSLIYGYTF
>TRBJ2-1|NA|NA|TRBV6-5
TGTGCCAGCACCCACCGGGAGTACGGGAACAATGAGCAGTTCTTC
CASTHREYGNNEQFF
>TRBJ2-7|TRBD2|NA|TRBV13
TGTGCCAGCAGCTTAGGAGGACTAGCGGTAACTCCGTATTCCTACGAGCAGTACTTC
CASSLGGLAVTPYSYEQYF
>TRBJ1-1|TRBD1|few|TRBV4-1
TGCGCCAGCAGCCAAGTTGCAGGGGGAGCTGAAGCTTTCTTT
CASSQVAGGAEAFF
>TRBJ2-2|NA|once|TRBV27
TGTGCCAGCAGTTTGGTGAACACCGGGGAGCTGTTTTTT
CASSLVNTGELFF
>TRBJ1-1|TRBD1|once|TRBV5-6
TGTGCCAGCAGCTCATCTCACTTGACAGGGGCCCTTTTTGAAGCTTTCTTT
CASSSSHLTGALFEAFF
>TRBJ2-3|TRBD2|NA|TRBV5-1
TGCGCCAGCATGGTGGGGAGCGGGAGATTCACAGATACGCAGTATTTT
CASMVGSGRFTDTQYF
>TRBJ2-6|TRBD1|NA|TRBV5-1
TGCGCCACCCACCGGGACAGTGTCTCTGGGGCCAACGTCCTGACTTTC
CATHRDSVSGANVLTF
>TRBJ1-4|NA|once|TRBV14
TGTGCCAGCAGCCAAAGCGACAGTATATTTAATGAAAAACTGTTTTTT
CASSQSDSIFNEKLFF
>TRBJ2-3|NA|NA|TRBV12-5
TGTGCTAGTGGTTTGGTTGCGCAAGATACGCAGTATTTT
CASGLVAQDTQYF
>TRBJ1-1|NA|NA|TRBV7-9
TGTGCCAGCAGCCCCCGTCAGGGTGAAGCTTTCTTT
CASSPRQGEAFF
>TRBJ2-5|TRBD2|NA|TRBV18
TGTGCCAGCTCAAAGACAAACGTCCGCGCTAGCGGGGGGCGAGAGACCCAGTACTTC
CASSKTNVRASGGRETQYF
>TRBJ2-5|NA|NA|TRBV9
TGTGCCAGCAGCGTGGGGCCAAGGGGGGAGACCCAGTACTTC
CASSVGPRGETQYF
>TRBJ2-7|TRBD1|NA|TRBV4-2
TGTGCCAGCAGCCAAGGACAGGGCTCCTACGAGCAGTACTTC
CASSQGQGSYEQYF
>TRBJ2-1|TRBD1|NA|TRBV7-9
TGTGCCAGCAGCCCTACGGAGACAGGGATAAAGTACAATGAGCAGTTCTTC
CASSPTETGIKYNEQFF
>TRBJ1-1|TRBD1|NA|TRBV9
TGTGCCAGCAGCTCGGGACAGGCTTCTGAAGCTTTCTTT
CASSSGQASEAFF
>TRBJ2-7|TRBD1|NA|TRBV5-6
TGTGCCAGCAGCTTGGGGACAGGAGCCTACGAGCAGTACTTC
CASSLGTGAYEQYF
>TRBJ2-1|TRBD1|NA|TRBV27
TGTGCCAGCAGTTTATCGGGACAGGGAGACTTTGAGGTCAACAATGAGCAGTTCTTC
CASSLSGQGDFEVNNEQFF
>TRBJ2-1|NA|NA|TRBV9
TGTGCCAGCAAAGGCAATGAGCAGTTCTTC
CASKGNEQFF
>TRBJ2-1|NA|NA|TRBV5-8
TGTGCCAGCAGCTTCGGCCGGGAGCAGTTCTTC
CASSFGREQFF
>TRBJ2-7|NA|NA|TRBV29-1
TGCAGCGTTGAGTCGGGACACGGTATTCCCTACGAGCAGTACTTC
CSVESGHGIPYEQYF
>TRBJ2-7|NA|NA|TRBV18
TGTGCCAGCTCACCACCGGTGGGAGTCGGTTACGAGCAGTACTTC
CASSPPVGVGYEQYF
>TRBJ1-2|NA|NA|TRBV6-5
TGTGCCAGCAGTTACAGGGGCTCTAACTATGGCTACACCTTC
CASSYRGSNYGYTF
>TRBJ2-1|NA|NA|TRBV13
TGTGCCAGCAGCCCGCGTAGGTCCTACAATGAGCAGTTCTTC
CASSPRRSYNEQFF
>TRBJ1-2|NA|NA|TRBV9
TGTGCCAGCAGCCCCGGGACCTATGGCTACACCTTC
CASSPGTYGYTF
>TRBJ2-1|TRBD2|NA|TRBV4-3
TGCGCCAGCAGCCAAGAGGGTCTGACTAGCGGGAGGGATAAGCAGTTCTTC
CASSQEGLTSGRDKQFF
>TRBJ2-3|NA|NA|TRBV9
TGTGCCAGCAGCGTAGTTTCAAGCGGGAGCACAGATACGCAGTATTTT
CASSVVSSGSTDTQYF
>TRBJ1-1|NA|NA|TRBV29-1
TGCAGCGTTGAGGAGACCCTCTATTTGAGATCTGAAGCTTTCTTT
CSVEETLYLRSEAFF
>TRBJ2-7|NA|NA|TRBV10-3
TGTGCCATCAGTGTCAGGGGGGGATACGAGCAGTACTTC
CAISVRGGYEQYF
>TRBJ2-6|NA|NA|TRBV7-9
TGTGCCAGCAGCTTGAGGCAGGGAAGGTCTGGGGCCAACGTCCTGACTTTC
CASSLRQGRSGANVLTF
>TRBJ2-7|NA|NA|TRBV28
TGTGCCAGTCAGTCTGATGGGGTAGCATGGGGATCTGTTTGGCACGAGCAGTACTTC
CASQSDGVAWGSVWHEQYF
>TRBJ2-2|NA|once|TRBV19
TGTGCCAGTAGTATTGTGGGAGCCACCTATTGGGAGCTGTTTTTT
CASSIVGATYWELFF
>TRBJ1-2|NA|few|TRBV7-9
TGTGCCAGCAGCGGAGGGACAAGCTATGGCTACACCTTC
CASSGGTSYGYTF
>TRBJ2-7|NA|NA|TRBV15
TGTGCCACCAGCGGACAGAGCTCCTACGAGCAGTACTTC
CATSGQSSYEQYF
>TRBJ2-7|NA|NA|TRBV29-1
TGCAGCGTTAAAGGCGGGCCTACCTACGAGCAGTACTTC
CSVKGGPTYEQYF
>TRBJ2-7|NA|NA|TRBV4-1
TGCGCCAGCAGCCAAGAGATCAGGGACTCCTACGAGCAGTACTTC
CASSQEIRDSYEQYF
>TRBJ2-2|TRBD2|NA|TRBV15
TGTGCCACCAGCACCCGCTTGGGAGGGGCGCGGACCGGGGAGCTGTTTTTT
CATSTRLGGARTGELFF
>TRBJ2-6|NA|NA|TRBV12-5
TGTGCTAGTGGTTTGGACTCTGGGGCCAACGTCCTGACTTTC
CASGLDSGANVLTF
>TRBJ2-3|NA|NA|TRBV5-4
TGTGCCAGCAGCTTGGGGGTAGTTAGCACAGATACGCAGTATTTT
CASSLGVVSTDTQYF
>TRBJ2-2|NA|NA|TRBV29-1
TGCAGCGTTGATTTGAGGAATCCAGCCGGGGAGCTGTTTTTT
CSVDLRNPAGELFF